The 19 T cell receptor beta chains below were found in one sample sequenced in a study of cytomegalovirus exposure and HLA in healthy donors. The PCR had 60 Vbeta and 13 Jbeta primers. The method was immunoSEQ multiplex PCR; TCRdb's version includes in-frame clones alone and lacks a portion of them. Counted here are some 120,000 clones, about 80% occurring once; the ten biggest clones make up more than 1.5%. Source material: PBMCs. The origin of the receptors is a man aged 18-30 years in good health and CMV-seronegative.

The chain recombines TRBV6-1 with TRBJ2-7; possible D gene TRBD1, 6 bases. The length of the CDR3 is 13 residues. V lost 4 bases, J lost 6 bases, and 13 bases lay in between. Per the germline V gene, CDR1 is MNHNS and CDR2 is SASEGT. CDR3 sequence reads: CASSGTQGREQYF. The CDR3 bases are TGTGCCAGCAGTGGGACACAGGGCCGCGAGCAGTACTTC.

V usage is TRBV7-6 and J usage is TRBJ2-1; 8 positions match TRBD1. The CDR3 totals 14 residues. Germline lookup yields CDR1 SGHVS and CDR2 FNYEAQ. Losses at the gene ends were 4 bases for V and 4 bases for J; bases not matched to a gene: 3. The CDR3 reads CASSSHRGYNEQFF. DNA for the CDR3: TGTGCCAGCAGCTCCCACAGGGGGTACAATGAGCAGTTCTTC.

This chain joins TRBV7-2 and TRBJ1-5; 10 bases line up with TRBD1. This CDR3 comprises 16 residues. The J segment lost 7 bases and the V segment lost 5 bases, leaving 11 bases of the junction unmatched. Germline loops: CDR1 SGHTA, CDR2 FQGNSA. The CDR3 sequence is CASSPQTGGAGQPQHF. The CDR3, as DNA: TGTGCCAGCAGCCCCCAGACAGGGGGCGCTGGGCAGCCCCAGCATTTT. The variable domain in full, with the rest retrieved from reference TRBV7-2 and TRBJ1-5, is GAGVSQSPSNKVTEKGKDVELRCDPISGHTALYWYRQSLGQGLEFLIYFQGNSAPDKSGLPSDRFSAERTGGSVSTLTIQRTQQEDSAVYLCASSPQTGGAGQPQHFGDGTRLSIL.

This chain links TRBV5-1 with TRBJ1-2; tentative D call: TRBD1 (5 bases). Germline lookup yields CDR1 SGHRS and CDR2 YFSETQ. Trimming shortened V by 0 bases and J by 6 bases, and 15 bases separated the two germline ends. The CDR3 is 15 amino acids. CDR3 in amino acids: CASSLDRGILDGYTF. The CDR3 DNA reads TGCGCCAGCAGCTTGGATCGGGGGATTTTAGATGGCTACACCTTC.

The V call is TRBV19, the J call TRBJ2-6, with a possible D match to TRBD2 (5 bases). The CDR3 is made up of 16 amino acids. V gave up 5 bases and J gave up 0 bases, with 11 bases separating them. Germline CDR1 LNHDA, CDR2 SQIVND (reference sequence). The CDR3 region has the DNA TGTGCCAGTAGTTGGGAGAAACTCTCTGGGGCCAACGTCCTGACTTTC. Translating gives CASSWEKLSGANVLTF.

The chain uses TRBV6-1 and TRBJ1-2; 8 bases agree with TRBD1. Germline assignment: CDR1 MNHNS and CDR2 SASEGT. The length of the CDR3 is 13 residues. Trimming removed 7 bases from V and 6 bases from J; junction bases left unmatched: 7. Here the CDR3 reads CASTMDRDHGYTF. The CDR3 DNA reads TGTGCCAGCACTATGGACAGGGACCATGGCTACACCTTC.

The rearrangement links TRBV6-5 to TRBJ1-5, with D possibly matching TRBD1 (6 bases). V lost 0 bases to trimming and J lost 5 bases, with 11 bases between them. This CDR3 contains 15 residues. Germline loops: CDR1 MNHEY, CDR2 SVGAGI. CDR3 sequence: CASSYSGHTDQPQHF. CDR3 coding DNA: TGTGCCAGCAGTTACTCGGGACACACGGATCAGCCCCAGCATTTT.

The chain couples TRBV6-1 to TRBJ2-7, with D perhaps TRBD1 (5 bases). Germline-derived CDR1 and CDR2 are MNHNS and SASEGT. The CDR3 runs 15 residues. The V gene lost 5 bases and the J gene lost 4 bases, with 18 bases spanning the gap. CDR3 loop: CASSPFRVGAYEQYF. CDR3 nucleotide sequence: TGTGCCAGCAGTCCGTTCCGGGTAGGGGCTTACGAGCAGTACTTC.

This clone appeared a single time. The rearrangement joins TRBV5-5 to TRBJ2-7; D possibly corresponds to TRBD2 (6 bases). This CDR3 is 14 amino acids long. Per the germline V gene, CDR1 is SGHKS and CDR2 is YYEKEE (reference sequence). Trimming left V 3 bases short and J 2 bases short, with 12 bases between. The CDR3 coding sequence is TGTGCCAGCAGCTGGTGGGGGGAGGCCTACGAGCAGTACTTC. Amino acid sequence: CASSWWGEAYEQYF.

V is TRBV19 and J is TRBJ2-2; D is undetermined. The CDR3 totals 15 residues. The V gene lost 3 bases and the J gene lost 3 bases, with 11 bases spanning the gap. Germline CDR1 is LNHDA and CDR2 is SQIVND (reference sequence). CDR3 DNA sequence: TGTGCCAGTAGTATTAGCCCCTCGGACACCGGGGAGCTGTTTTTT. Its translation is CASSISPSDTGELFF.

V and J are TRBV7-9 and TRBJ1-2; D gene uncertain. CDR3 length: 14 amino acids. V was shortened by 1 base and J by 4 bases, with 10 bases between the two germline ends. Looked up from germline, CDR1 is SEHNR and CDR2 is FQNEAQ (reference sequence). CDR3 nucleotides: TGTGCCAGCAGCTTAGGCCCGGGTCCCTATGGCTACACCTTC. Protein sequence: CASSLGPGPYGYTF.

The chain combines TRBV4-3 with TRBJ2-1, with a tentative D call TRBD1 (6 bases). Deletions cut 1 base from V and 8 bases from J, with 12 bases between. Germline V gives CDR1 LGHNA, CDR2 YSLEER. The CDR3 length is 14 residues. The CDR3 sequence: CASSQVAGVDEQFF. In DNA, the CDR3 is TGCGCCAGCAGCCAAGTGGCAGGGGTCGATGAGCAGTTCTTC.

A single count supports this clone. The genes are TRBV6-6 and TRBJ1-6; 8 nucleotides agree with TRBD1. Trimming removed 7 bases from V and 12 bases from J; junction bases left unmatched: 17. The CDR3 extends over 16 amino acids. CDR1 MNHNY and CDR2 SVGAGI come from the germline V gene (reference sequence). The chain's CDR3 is CASTLGQDYKWGPLHF. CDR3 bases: TGTGCCAGCACCCTGGGACAGGACTATAAGTGGGGACCCCTCCACTTT.

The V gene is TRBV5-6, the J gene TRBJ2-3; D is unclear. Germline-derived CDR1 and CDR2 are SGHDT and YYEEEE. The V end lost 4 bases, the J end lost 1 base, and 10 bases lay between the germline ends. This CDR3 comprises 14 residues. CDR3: CASSINGGTDTQYF. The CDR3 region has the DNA TGTGCCAGCAGCATAAACGGAGGCACAGATACGCAGTATTTT.

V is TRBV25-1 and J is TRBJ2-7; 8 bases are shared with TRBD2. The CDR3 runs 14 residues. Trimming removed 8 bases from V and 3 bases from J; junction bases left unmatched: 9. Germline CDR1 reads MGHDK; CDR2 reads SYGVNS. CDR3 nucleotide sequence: TGTGCCAGCCCTATCGGGGGGGACCGCTACGAGCAGTACTTC. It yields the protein CASPIGGDRYEQYF.

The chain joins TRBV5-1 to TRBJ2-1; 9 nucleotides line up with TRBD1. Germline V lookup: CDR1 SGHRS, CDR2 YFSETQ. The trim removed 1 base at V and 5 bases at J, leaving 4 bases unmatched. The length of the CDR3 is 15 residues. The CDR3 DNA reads TGCGCCAGCAGCTTGCCACGGACAGGGGACAATGAGCAGTTCTTC. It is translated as CASSLPRTGDNEQFF. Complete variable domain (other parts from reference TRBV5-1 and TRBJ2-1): KAGVTQTPRYLIKTRGQQVTLSCSPISGHRSVSWYQQTPGQGLQFLFEYFSETQRNKGNFPGRFSGRQFSNSRSEMNVSTLELGDSALYLCASSLPRTGDNEQFFGPGTRLTVL.

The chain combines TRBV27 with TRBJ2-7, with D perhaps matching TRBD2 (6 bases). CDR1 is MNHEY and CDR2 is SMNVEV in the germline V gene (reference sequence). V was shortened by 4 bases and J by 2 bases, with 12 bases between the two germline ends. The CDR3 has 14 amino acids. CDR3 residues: CASSSFPGAYEQYF. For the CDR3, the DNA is TGTGCCAGCAGTTCGTTCCCGGGGGCCTACGAGCAGTACTTC.

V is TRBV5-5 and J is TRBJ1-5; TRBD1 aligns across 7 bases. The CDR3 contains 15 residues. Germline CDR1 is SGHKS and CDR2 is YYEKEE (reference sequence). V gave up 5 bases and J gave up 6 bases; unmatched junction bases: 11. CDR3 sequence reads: CASRDRQGEGQPQHF. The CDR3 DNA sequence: TGTGCCAGCAGAGACAGACAGGGTGAAGGTCAGCCCCAGCATTTT.

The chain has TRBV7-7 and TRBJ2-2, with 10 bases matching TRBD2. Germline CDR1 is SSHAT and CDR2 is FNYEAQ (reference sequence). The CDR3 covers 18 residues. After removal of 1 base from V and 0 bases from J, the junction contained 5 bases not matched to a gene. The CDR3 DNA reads TGTGCCAGCAGCTTAGGGCTAGCGGGGGCGACGAACACCGGGGAGCTGTTTTTT. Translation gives CASSLGLAGATNTGELFF.